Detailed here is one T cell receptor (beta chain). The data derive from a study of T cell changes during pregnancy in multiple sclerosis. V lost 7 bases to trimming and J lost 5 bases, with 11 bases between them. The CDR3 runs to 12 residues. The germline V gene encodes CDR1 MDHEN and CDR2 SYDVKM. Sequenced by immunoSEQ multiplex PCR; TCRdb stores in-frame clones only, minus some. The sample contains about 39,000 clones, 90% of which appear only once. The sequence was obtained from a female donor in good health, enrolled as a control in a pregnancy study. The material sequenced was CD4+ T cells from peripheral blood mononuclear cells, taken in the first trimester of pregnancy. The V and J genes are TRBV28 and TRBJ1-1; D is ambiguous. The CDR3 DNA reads TGTGCCAGCAAAGAGGGTGTAACTGAAGCTTTCTTT. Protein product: CASKEGVTEAFF. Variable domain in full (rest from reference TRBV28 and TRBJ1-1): DVKVTQSSRYLVKRTGEKVFLECVQDMDHENMFWYRQDPGLGLRLIYFSYDVKMKEKGDIPEGYSVSREKKERFSLILESASTNQTSMYLCASKEGVTEAFFGQGTRLTVV.